The entry below describes one T cell receptor (beta chain). This sample is part of a study of blood T cell repertoires in COVID-19. Study as a whole: Both acute and convalescent COVID-19 samples were obtained from the United States, Italy and Spain. In each case, the material was cDNA or gDNA derived from T cells, B-cell-depleted T cells, or PBMCs.

Recruits, aged about 18 to 90 years, lived in 24 US areas. Original processing notes: Researchers report that nucleated cell counts were estimated from reference gene primer amplification. Profiling relied on immunoSEQ multiplex PCR, and the TCRdb table lists in-frame clones only, not all of them. The DNA gave D and trimming, while V, J and clone size come from that table. The sample records 300,000 to 400,000 clones, 80% to 90% being singletons. Looked up from germline, CDR1 is WSHSY and CDR2 is SAAADI. V trimming: 6 bases; J trimming: 4 bases; junction bases outside the gene matches: 4. The CDR3 runs 15 residues.

This TCR came from a man aged 18 to 30 who had recovered from COVID-19. Sequenced sample: PBMCs or T cells enriched from blood (not recorded which). The rearrangement uses TRBV10-2 and TRBJ2-7, with 15 bases aligning to TRBD2. The chain's CDR3 is CASSRGTSGGYEQYF. CDR3 bases: TGCGCCAGCAGCCGCGGGACTAGCGGGGGGTACGAGCAGTACTTC.